The 13 T cell receptor beta chains below come from one sample, sequenced in a study of T cells in Graves' hyperthyroidism and ophthalmopathy. TCR beta CDR3 region amplification was performed from RNA transcripts. The HTBI primer set drove a first-round RT-PCR of the TCR CDR3. Using its own MiXCR run on the multiplex PCR reads, TCRdb lists one record per CDR3 protein. The table shows about 250,000 distinct CDR3 sequences, with around 20% occurring only once. The source material was blood. The origin of the receptors is a young man with Graves' ophthalmopathy.

V gene TRBV7-9 combines with J gene TRBJ1-1; a possible D gene is TRBD1 (5 bases). Germline V gene data show CDR1 as SEHNR and CDR2 as FQNEAQ (reference sequence). The CDR3 consists of 13 residues. V dropped 4 bases and J dropped 10 bases, with 16 bases sitting between them. The CDR3 DNA reads TGTGCCAGCAGCTCCCCAGACAGCCTACGAGCTTTCTTT. It is translated as CASSSPDSLRAFF.

V gene TRBV6-1 combines with J gene TRBJ2-2, with 8 nucleotides matching TRBD2. The CDR3 runs to 17 residues. The germline CDR1 and CDR2 sequences are MNHNS and SASEGT. With V trimmed by 6 bases and J by 1 base, 10 bases remained unmatched. The CDR3 DNA reads TGTGCCAGCAGGGGGACTAGGGGGGCGGTGAACACCGGGGAGCTGTTTTTT. It encodes CASRGTRGAVNTGELFF.

This clonotype was recorded at least ten times. V usage is TRBV12-3 or TRBV12-4 and J usage is TRBJ2-7, with D possibly TRBD2 on 5 matching bases. This CDR3 spans 15 amino acids. The ends were cut back, 6 bases at V and 3 bases at J, with 18 bases in the middle. In DNA, the CDR3 is TGTGCCAGCAGCCCTAGGGAGAGTGAGAGCTACGAGCAGTACTTC. Protein product: CASSPRESESYEQYF.

The sample holds many counts of this clonotype. The chain recombines TRBV12-3 or TRBV12-4 with TRBJ1-2; D may be TRBD1 (6 bases). The CDR3 is made up of 15 amino acids. The ends were cut back, 6 bases at V and 4 bases at J, with 18 bases in the middle. The CDR3 region is CASSPNRGAGYGYTF. The CDR3 DNA reads as TGTGCCAGCAGCCCAAACCGGGGGGCAGGCTATGGCTACACCTTC.

This clonotype was recorded a few times. This chain uses TRBV20-1 with TRBJ2-2; a weak D match, TRBD2 (6 bases). This CDR3 is 13 amino acids long. Trimming cost V 0 bases and J 6 bases, with 8 bases left between them. CDR1 is DFQATT and CDR2 is SNEGSKA in the germline V gene (reference sequence). CDR3 sequence (DNA): TGCAGTGCTAGAGAACCGGGGGCCGGGGAGCTGTTTTTT. This gives the protein CSAREPGAGELFF.

The V call is TRBV28, the J call TRBJ2-1, with 15 bases that match TRBD2. This CDR3 contains 17 residues. V gave up 6 bases and J gave up 5 bases; unmatched junction bases: 8. Germline V lookup: CDR1 MDHEN, CDR2 SYDVKM. The CDR3 region is CASSGLAGGPWDNEQFF. CDR3 nucleotides: TGTGCCAGCAGCGGACTAGCGGGAGGGCCGTGGGACAATGAGCAGTTCTTC.

This clonotype was seen only a few times. The rearrangement joins TRBV6-1 to TRBJ2-1; a possible D gene is TRBD2 (5 bases). CDR3 length: 15 residues. Germline V gene data show CDR1 as MNHNS and CDR2 as SASEGT. V gave up 4 bases and J gave up 1 base, with 11 bases separating them. DNA for the CDR3: TGTGCCAGCAGTGCCGGGATCACATCCTACAATGAGCAGTTCTTC. It codes for CASSAGITSYNEQFF.

The chain couples TRBV19 to TRBJ1-5, with 7 bases aligning to TRBD1. J lost 3 bases, V lost 5 bases, and 13 bases had no gene match. Germline lookup yields CDR1 LNHDA and CDR2 SQIVND (reference sequence). The CDR3 consists of 17 residues. The CDR3 bases are TGTGCCAGTAGTCGCACCGGACAGGCAATTTTCAATCAGCCCCAGCATTTT. Translation gives CASSRTGQAIFNQPQHF. Looking up the rest from reference TRBV19 and TRBJ1-5 gives the full variable domain: DGGITQSPKYLFRKEGQNVTLSCEQNLNHDAMYWYRQDPGQGLRLIYYSQIVNDFQKGDIAEGYSVSREKKESFPLTVTSAQKNPTAFYLCASSRTGQAIFNQPQHFGDGTRLSIL.

On this clonotype itself: Since a much larger clone is just one base distant, this may be a read error. This chain joins TRBV11-3 and TRBJ2-1, with 7 bases aligning to TRBD2. This CDR3 is built from 15 residues. Germline assignment: CDR1 SGHNT and CDR2 YENEEA. In nucleotides, the CDR3 is TGTGCCAGCAGCTTTGGCGGGAGCTCCTACAATGAGCAGTCCTTC. It specifies CASSFGGSSYNEQSF.

This clonotype was recorded many times. The gene calls are TRBV15 and TRBJ2-2; TRBD2 might be the D (5 bases). In germline, CDR1 is LNHNV, CDR2 YYDKDF (reference sequence). This CDR3 spans 16 amino acids. Trimming took 0 bases from V and 1 from J, leaving 9 bases between them. CDR3 bases: TGTGCCACCAGCAGAGATTTGCGGGTGAACACCGGGGAGCTGTTTTTT. This encodes CATSRDLRVNTGELFF.

The gene calls are TRBV7-8 and TRBJ1-2; possible D gene TRBD1, 6 bases. Germline CDR1 SGHVS, CDR2 FQNEAQ. V was trimmed by 1 base and J by 7 bases, leaving 13 bases between them. There are 14 residues in the CDR3. CDR3 nucleotide sequence: TGTGCCAGCAGCTTAGAGGACACAGGGACTGGCTACACCTTC. Residues: CASSLEDTGTGYTF.

This clonotype showed up just a few times. The junction does not match germline at one end; this may be a read error. In DNA form, the CDR3 reads TGTGCCAATAGTCGAACGCATAAGGGGGGTCAGCCCCAGCATTTT. It specifies CANSRTHKGGQPQHF. The rearrangement joins TRBV19 to TRBJ1-5; a possible D gene is TRBD1 (6 bases). Germline values: CDR1 LNHDA, CDR2 SQIVND (reference sequence). The CDR3 covers 15 residues.

In this sample, this clonotype turned up many times. The chain has TRBV18 and TRBJ2-7, with 8 bases lining up with TRBD1. The trim removed 4 bases at V and 5 bases at J, leaving 7 bases unmatched. The germline V gene has CDR1 KGHSH and CDR2 LQKENI. The CDR3 sequence is 14 residues long. The CDR3 spells CASSRQTGGNEQYF. CDR3 sequence (DNA): TGTGCCAGCTCACGACAAACAGGGGGAAACGAGCAGTACTTC.